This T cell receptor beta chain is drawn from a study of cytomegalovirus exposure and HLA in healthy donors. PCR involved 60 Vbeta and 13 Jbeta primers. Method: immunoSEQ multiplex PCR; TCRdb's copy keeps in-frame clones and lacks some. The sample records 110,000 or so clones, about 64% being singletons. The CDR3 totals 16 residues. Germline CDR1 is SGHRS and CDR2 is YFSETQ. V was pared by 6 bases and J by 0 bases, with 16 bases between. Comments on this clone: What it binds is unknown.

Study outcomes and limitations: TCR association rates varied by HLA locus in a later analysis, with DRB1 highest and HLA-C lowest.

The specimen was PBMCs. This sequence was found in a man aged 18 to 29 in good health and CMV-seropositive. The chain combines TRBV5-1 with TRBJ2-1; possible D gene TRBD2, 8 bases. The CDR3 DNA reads TGCGCCAGCACCAAGGGGGCGGGGGGCTCCTACAATGAGCAGTTCTTC. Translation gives CASTKGAGGSYNEQFF.